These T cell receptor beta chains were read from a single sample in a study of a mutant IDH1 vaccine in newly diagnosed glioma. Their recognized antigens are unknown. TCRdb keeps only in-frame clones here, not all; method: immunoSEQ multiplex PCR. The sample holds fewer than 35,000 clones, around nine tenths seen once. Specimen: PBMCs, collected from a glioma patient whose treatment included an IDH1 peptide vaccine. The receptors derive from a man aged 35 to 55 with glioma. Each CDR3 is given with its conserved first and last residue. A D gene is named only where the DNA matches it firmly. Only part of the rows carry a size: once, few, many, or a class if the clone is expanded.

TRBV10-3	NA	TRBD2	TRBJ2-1	TGTGCCATCAGGGGAGTCCTAGCGGGAGGCTCGAATGAGCAGTTCTTC	CAIRGVLAGGSNEQFF
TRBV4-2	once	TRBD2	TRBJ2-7	TGTGCCAGCAGCCAAGAGCCCGGACTAGTCAACGAGCAGTACTTC	CASSQEPGLVNEQYF
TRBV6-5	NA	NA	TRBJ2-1	TGTGCCAGCAGTCCCCTTAGCAATGAGCAGTTCTTC	CASSPLSNEQFF
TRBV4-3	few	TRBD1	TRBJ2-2	TGCGCCAGCAGCCAAGGTTTATATGACAGGGGGCTTGGCGGGGAGCTGTTTTTT	CASSQGLYDRGLGGELFF
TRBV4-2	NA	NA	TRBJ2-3	TGTGCCAGCGGCGGTAGTCTTACAGATACGCAGTATTTT	CASGGSLTDTQYF
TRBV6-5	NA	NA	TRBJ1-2	TGTGCCAGCAGTTACGGATGGACAGACCCGTATGGCTACACCTTC	CASSYGWTDPYGYTF
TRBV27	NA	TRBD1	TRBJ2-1	TGTGCCAGCAGTTCCCCCTCCGGGACAGGGAATAATGAGCAGTTCTTC	CASSSPSGTGNNEQFF
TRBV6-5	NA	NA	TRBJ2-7	TGTGCCAGCAGTTACTCTGTGATCTACGAGCAGTACTTC	CASSYSVIYEQYF
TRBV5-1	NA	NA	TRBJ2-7	TGCGCCAGCAGCTTAGAGAGCTCCTACGAGCAGTACTTC	CASSLESSYEQYF
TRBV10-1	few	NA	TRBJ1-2	TGCGCCAGCAGTGAGTCGTCCCCGGGGAGTGGCTACACCTTC	CASSESSPGSGYTF
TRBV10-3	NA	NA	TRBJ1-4	TGTGCCATCAGTGTAACCAAGGAAAAAGGAGAAAAACTGTTTTTT	CAISVTKEKGEKLFF
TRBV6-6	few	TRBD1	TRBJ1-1	TGTGCCAGCAGGGGCAGGGGGCTTGACACTGAAGCTTTCTTT	CASRGRGLDTEAFF
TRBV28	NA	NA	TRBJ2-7	TGTGCCAGCAGCGGCTCCTACGAGCAGTACTTC	CASSGSYEQYF
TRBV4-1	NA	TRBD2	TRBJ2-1	TGCGCCAGCAGCCAAGAGCGCCTAGCGGGGGGCAATGAGCAGTTCTTC	CASSQERLAGGNEQFF
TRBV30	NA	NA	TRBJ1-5	TGTGCCTGGAGTGTCACCTATAGCAATCAGCCCCAGCATTTT	CAWSVTYSNQPQHF
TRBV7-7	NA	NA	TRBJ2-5	TGTGCCAGCAGCTTAGCTTCCCGGGGGGAGACCCAGTACTTC	CASSLASRGETQYF
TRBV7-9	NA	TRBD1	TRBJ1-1	TGTGCCAGCAGCCCTTCCAGGACAGGGTTGAACACTGAAGCTTTCTTT	CASSPSRTGLNTEAFF
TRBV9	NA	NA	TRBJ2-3	TGTGCCAGCAGCGCCAGTCAACTAGTTCGGCAGGATACGCAGTATTTT	CASSASQLVRQDTQYF
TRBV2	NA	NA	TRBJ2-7	TGTGCCAGCAGTGAGGGGCAGGGATCCTACGAGCAGTACTTC	CASSEGQGSYEQYF
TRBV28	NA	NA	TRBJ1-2	TGTGCCAGCAGTTCTCAACCAGTTAACTATGGCTACACCTTC	CASSSQPVNYGYTF
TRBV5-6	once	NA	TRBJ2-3	TGTGCCAGCAGCGCTTACAGGAAAGGCACAGATACGCAGTATTTT	CASSAYRKGTDTQYF
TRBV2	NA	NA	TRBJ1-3	TGTGCCAGCAGGACGGATGCTGGAAACACCATATATTTT	CASRTDAGNTIYF
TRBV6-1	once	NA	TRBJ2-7	TGTGCCATCACGGGACGGTCGTACGAGCAGTACTTC	CAITGRSYEQYF
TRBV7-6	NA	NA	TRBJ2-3	TGTGCCAGCACCAATGGGGGTAGGGGTACGCAGTATTTT	CASTNGGRGTQYF
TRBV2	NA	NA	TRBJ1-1	TGTGCCAGCAGCGGGGACGCGAACACTGAAGCTTTCTTT	CASSGDANTEAFF
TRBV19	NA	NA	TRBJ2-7	TGTGCCAGTAGTAAAGAGGTCGGGAGCTCCTACGAGCAGTACTTC	CASSKEVGSSYEQYF
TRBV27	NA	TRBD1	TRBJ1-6	TGTGCCAGCAGTAAAGACAGGGGAGGATCCTATAATTCACCCCTCCACTTT	CASSKDRGGSYNSPLHF
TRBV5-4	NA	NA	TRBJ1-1	TGTGCCAGCAGCACCGGACAGATACACACTGAAGCTTTCTTT	CASSTGQIHTEAFF
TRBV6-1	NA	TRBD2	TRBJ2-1	TGTGCCAGCAGTGAGACTAGCGGCTCCTACAATGAGCAGTTCTTC	CASSETSGSYNEQFF
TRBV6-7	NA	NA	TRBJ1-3	TGTGCCAGCAGTTACTCGACTGGAGGTACGGACACCATATATTTT	CASSYSTGGTDTIYF
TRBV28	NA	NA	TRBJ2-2	TGTGCCAGCAGTTTTCTGGCGGGGAACACCGGGGAGCTGTTTTTT	CASSFLAGNTGELFF
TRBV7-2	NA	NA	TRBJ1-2	TGTGCCAGCAGCTTAGCTCCAGGGCTTGGCTATGGCTACACCTTC	CASSLAPGLGYGYTF
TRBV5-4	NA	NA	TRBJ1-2	TGTGCCAGCAGCTTGGCTTTCCGGGACAACCCAGGAGGCTACACCTTC	CASSLAFRDNPGGYTF
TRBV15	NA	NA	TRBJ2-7	TGTGCCACCAGCAGGGACTACTCCTACGAGCAGTACTTC	CATSRDYSYEQYF
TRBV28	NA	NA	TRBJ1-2	TGTGCCAGCAGTTTATACAGGAACTATGGCTACACCTTC	CASSLYRNYGYTF
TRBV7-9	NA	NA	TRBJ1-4	TGTGCCAGCAGCAAAACACGGGACGATGAAAAACTGTTTTTT	CASSKTRDDEKLFF
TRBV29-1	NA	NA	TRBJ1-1	TGCAGCGCCGAGGCGCCAGAGAACAGTGAAGCTTTCTTT	CSAEAPENSEAFF
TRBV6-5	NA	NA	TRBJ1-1	TGTGCCAGCACCCCGACAGGTTGGAACACTGAAGCTTTCTTT	CASTPTGWNTEAFF
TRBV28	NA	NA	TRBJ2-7	TGTGCCAGCAGTTTTCGGGGGCGCGAGCAGTACTTC	CASSFRGREQYF
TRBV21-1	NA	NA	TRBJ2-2	TGTGCCAGCAGCAAAGCGGCCCCAAACCGGGGCGGGGAGCTGTTTTTT	CASSKAAPNRGGELFF